This T cell receptor beta chain was captured in a study of blood T cell repertoires in COVID-19. Original methodology: Reference gene primer amplification in the assay estimated nucleated cell counts. Profiled with immunoSEQ multiplex PCR; TCRdb holds only in-frame clones, not every one. V, J and clone size are those of that table, while D and trimming were read from the DNA. The repertoire includes around 340,000 clones, more than 70% of them detected once, and about 0.94% sits in the top ten. Germline assignment: CDR1 SGDLS and CDR2 YYNGEE. The CDR3 is made up of 16 amino acids. V lost 3 bases to trimming and J lost 0 bases, with 12 bases between them.

The receptor was derived from a woman aged 25 to 39 who had been exposed to COVID-19. The genes are TRBV9 and TRBJ1-4, with D possibly TRBD1 on 6 matching bases. The material sequenced was PBMCs or T cells enriched from blood (not recorded which). The CDR3 DNA follows: TGTGCCAGCAGCGCGACAGGTGGCCCAACTAATGAAAAACTGTTTTTT. This encodes CASSATGGPTNEKLFF.